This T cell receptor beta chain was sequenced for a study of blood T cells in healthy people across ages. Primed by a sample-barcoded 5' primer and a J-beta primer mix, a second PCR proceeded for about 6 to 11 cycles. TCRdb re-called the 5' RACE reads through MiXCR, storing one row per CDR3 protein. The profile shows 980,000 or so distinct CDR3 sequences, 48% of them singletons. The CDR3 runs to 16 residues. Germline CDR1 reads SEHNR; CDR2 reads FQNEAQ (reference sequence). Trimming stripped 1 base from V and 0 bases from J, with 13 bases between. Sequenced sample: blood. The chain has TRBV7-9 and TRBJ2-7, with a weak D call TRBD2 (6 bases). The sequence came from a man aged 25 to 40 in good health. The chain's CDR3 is CASSLGPGENSYEQYF. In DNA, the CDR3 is TGTGCCAGCAGCTTAGGCCCGGGAGAGAACTCCTACGAGCAGTACTTC. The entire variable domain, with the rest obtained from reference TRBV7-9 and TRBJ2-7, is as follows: DTGVSQNPRHKITKRGQNVTFRCDPISEHNRLYWYRQTLGQGPEFLTYFQNEAQLEKSRLLSDRFSAERPKGSFSTLEIQRTEQGDSAMYLCASSLGPGENSYEQYFGPGTRLTVT.